Reported below is one T cell receptor beta chain. Its antigen remains unidentified. This sample is part of a study of T cell responses to AZD1222 COVID-19 vaccine. Background on the study: Combined were second doses at about 4 or about 12 weeks.

The length of the CDR3 is 19 residues. V gave up 5 bases and J gave up 4 bases; unmatched junction bases: 13. The germline V gene has CDR1 SEHNR and CDR2 FQNEAQ (reference sequence). Libraries were prepared by immunoSEQ multiplex PCR; TCRdb keeps only in-frame clonotypes and omits some of them. The sample shows under 170,000 clones, 94% of them seen only once. Overall study findings and caveats: Clonal diversity was possibly underestimated, and the donors were mostly white British, with more females. Among spike-specific TCRs, nearly half reportedly target unmutated variant regions.

The chain combines TRBV7-9 with TRBJ2-3; 15 positions agree with TRBD2. This clonotype was obtained from an adult in good health. Specimen: peripheral blood, collected on day 0 of AZD1222 vaccination. The CDR3 protein is CASSQTGLAGGLVSDTQYF. CDR3 DNA sequence: TGTGCCAGCAGCCAGACCGGACTAGCGGGGGGGCTGGTTTCAGATACGCAGTATTTT.